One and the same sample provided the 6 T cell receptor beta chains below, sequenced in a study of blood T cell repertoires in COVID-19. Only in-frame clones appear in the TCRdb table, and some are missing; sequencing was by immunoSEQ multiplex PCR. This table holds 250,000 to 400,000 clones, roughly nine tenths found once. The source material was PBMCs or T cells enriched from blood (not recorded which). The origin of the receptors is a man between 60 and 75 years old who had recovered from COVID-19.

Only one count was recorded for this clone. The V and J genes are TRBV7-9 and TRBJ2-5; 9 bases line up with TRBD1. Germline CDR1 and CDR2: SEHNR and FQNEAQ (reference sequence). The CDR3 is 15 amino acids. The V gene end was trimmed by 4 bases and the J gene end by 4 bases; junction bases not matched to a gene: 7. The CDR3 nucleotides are TGTGCCAGCAGCTCGGCGGGGACAGGGCGAGAGACCCAGTACTTC. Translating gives CASSSAGTGRETQYF.

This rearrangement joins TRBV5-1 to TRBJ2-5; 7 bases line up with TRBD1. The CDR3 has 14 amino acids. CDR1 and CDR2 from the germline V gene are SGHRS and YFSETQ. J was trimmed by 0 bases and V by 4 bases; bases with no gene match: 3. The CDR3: CASSTQGYQETQYF. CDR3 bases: TGCGCCAGCAGCACACAGGGGTACCAAGAGACCCAGTACTTC.

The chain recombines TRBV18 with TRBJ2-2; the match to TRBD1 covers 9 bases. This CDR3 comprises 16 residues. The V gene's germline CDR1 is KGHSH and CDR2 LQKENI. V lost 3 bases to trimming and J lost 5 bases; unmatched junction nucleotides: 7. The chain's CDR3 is CASSPPGQGMTGELFF. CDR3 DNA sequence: TGTGCCAGCTCACCCCCGGGACAGGGTATGACCGGGGAGCTGTTTTTT.

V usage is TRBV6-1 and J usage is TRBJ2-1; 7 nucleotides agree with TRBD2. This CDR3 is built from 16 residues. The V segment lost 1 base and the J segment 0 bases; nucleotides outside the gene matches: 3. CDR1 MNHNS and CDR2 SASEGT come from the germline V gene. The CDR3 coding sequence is TGTGCCAGCAGTGAAGTCAGCGGGAACTCCTACAATGAGCAGTTCTTC. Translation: CASSEVSGNSYNEQFF.

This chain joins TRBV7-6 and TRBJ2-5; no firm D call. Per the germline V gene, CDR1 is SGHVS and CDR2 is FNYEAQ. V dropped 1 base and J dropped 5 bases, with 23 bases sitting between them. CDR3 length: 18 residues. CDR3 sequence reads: CASSLEAAARTTQETQYF. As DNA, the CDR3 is TGTGCCAGCAGCTTAGAGGCGGCAGCCCGAACAACTCAGGAGACCCAGTACTTC.

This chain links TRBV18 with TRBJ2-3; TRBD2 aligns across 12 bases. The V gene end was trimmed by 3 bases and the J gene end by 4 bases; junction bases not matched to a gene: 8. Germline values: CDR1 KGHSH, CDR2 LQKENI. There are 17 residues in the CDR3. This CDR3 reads CASSPPGRLAGADTQYF. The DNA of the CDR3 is TGTGCCAGCTCACCTCCGGGGAGACTAGCGGGAGCAGATACGCAGTATTTT.